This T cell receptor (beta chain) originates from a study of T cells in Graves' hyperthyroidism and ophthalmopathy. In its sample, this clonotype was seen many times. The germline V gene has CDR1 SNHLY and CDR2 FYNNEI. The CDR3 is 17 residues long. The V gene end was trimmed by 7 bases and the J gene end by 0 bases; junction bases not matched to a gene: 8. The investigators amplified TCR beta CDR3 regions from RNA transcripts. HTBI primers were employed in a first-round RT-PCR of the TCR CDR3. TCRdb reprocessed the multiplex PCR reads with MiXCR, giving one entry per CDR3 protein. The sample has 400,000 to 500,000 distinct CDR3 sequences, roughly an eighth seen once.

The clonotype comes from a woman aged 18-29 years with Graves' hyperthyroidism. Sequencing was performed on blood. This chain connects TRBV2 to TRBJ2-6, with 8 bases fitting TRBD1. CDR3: CASTYAGGFSGANVLTF. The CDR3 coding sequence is TGTGCCAGCACGTACGCAGGGGGCTTCTCTGGGGCCAACGTCCTGACTTTC.